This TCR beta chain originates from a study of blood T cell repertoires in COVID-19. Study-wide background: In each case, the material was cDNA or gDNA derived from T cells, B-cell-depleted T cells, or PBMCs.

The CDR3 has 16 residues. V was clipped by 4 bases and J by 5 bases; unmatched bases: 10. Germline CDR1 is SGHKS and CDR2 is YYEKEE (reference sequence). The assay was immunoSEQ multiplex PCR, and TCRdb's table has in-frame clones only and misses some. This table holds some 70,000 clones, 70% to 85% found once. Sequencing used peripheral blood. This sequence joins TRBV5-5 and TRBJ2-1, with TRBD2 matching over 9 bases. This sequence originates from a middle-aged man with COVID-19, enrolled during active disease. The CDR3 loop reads CASSDQRGGDNNEQFF. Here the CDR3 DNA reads TGTGCCAGCAGCGACCAACGCGGGGGGGACAACAATGAGCAGTTCTTC.